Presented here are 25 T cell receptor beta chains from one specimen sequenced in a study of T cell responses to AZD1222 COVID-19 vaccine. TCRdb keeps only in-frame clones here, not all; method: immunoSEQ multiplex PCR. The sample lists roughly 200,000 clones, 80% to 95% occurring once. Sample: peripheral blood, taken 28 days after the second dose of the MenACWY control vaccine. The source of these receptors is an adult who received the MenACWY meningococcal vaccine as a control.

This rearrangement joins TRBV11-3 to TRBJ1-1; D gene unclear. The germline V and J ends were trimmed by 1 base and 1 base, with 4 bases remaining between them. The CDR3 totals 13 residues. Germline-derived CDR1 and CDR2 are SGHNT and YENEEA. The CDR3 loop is CASSLAKNTEAFF. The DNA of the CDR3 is TGTGCCAGCAGCTTAGCCAAGAACACTGAAGCTTTCTTT.

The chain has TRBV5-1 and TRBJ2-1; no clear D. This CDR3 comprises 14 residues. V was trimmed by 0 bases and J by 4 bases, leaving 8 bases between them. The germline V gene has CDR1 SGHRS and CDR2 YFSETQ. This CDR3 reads CASSLGERYNEQFF. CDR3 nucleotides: TGCGCCAGCAGCTTGGGGGAACGGTACAATGAGCAGTTCTTC. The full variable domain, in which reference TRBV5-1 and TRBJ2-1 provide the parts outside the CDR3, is KAGVTQTPRYLIKTRGQQVTLSCSPISGHRSVSWYQQTPGQGLQFLFEYFSETQRNKGNFPGRFSGRQFSNSRSEMNVSTLELGDSALYLCASSLGERYNEQFFGPGTRLTVL.

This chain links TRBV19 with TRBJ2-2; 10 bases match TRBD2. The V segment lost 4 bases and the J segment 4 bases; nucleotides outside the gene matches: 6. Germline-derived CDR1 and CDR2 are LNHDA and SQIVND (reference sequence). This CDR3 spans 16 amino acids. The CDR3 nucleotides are TGTGCCAGTAGTACTCGTAGCGGGGGGCGCACCGGGGAGCTGTTTTTT. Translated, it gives CASSTRSGGRTGELFF.

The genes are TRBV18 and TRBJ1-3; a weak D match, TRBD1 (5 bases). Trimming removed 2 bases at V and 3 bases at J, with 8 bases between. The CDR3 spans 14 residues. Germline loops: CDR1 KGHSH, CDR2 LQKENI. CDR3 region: CASSPGAGGNTIYF. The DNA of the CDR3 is TGTGCCAGCTCACCAGGGGCCGGTGGAAACACCATATATTTT.

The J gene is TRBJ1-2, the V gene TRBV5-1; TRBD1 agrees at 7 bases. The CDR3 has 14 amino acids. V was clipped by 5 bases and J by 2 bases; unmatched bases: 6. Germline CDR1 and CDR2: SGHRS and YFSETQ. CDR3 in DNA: TGCGCCAGCAGTTTAGACAGGGCAAACTATGGCTACACCTTC. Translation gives CASSLDRANYGYTF. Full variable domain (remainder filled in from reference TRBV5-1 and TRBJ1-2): KAGVTQTPRYLIKTRGQQVTLSCSPISGHRSVSWYQQTPGQGLQFLFEYFSETQRNKGNFPGRFSGRQFSNSRSEMNVSTLELGDSALYLCASSLDRANYGYTFGSGTRLTVV.

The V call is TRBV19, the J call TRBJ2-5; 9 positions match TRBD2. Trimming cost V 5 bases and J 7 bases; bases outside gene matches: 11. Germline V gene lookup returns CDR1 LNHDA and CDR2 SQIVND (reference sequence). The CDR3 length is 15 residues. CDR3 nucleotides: TGTGCCAGTAGTTCCCGCGGGGGGGCCATGGTGACCCAGTACTTC. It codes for CASSSRGGAMVTQYF.

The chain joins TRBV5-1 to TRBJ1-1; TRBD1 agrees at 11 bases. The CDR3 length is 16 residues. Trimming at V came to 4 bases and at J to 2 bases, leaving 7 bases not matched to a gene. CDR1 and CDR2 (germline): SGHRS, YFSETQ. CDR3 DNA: TGCGCCAGCAGCCTCGGACAGGGGGCAGGTAACACTGAAGCTTTCTTT. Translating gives CASSLGQGAGNTEAFF.

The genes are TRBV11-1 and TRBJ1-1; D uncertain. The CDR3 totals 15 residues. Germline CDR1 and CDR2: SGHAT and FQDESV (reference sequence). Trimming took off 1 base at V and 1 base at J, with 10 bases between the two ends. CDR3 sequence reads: CASSLGRWRNTEAFF. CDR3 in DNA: TGTGCCAGCAGCTTAGGTCGTTGGAGGAACACTGAAGCTTTCTTT.

As DNA, the CDR3 is TGTGCCAGCAGCCTCCACGAGGGCTATGGCTACACCTTC. Protein product: CASSLHEGYGYTF. V is TRBV7-9 and J is TRBJ1-2; unclear D gene. Between the trimmed V and J ends, which lost 5 bases and 4 bases, there was a span of 11 bases. The V gene's germline CDR1 is SEHNR and CDR2 FQNEAQ (reference sequence). CDR3 length: 13 residues.

This CDR3 reads CASRPGTDNQPQHF. For the CDR3, the DNA is TGCGCCAGCAGACCCGGGACCGACAATCAGCCCCAGCATTTT. This chain links TRBV5-1 with TRBJ1-5; D is perhaps TRBD1 (5 bases). Deletions cut 5 bases from V and 3 bases from J, with 12 bases between. The V gene's germline CDR1 is SGHRS and CDR2 YFSETQ. This CDR3 has 14 residues.

Written as DNA, the CDR3 is TGTGCCAGCAGCTTAGGGGGACGGGAGAACACTGAAGCTTTCTTT. Encoded protein: CASSLGGRENTEAFF. The V call is TRBV11-3, the J call TRBJ1-1; TRBD1 might be the D (5 bases). From germline, CDR1 is SGHNT and CDR2 YENEEA. The CDR3 contains 15 residues. Between the trimmed V and J ends, which lost 1 base and 1 base, there was a span of 10 bases.

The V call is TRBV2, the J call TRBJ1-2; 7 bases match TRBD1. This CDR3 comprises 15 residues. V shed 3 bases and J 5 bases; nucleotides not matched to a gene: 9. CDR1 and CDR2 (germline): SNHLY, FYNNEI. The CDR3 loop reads CASSERDSVVYGYTF. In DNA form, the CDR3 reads TGTGCCAGCAGTGAGAGGGACAGCGTAGTATATGGCTACACCTTC.

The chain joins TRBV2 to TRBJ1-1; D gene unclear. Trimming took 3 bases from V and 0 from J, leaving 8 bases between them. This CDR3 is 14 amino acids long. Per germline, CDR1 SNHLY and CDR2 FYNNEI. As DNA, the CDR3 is TGTGCCAGCAGTGAGGGAGGCATGAACACTGAAGCTTTCTTT. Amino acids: CASSEGGMNTEAFF.

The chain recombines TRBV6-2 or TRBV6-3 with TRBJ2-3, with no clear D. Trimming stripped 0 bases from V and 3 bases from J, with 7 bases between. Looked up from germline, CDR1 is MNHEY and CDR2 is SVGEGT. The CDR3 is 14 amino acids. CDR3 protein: CASSYSSSTDTQYF. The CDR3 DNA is TGTGCCAGCAGTTACTCATCTAGTACAGATACGCAGTATTTT.

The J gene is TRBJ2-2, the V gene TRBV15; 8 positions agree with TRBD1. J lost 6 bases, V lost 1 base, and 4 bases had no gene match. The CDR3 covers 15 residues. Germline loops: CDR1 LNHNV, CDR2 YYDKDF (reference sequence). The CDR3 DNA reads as TGTGCCACCAGCAGAGCTACAGGGGGTCCCGGGGAGCTGTTTTTT. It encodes CATSRATGGPGELFF.

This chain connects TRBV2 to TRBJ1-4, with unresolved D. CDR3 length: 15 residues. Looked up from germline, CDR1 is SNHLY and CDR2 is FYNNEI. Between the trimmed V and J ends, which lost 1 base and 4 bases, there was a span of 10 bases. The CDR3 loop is CASSEGGVGNEKLFF. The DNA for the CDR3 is TGTGCCAGCAGTGAAGGCGGGGTCGGTAATGAAAAACTGTTTTTT.

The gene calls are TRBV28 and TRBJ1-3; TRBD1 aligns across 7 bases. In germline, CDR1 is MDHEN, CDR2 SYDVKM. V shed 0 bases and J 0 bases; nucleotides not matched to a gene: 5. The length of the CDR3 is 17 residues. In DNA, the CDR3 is TGTGCCAGCAGTTTATGGCAGGGACAGAGCTCTGGAAACACCATATATTTT. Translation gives CASSLWQGQSSGNTIYF.

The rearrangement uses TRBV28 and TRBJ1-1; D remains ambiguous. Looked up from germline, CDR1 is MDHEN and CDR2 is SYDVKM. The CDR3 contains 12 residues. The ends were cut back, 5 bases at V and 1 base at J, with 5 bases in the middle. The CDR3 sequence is CASSAGNTEAFF. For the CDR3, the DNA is TGTGCCAGCAGTGCGGGGAACACTGAAGCTTTCTTT.

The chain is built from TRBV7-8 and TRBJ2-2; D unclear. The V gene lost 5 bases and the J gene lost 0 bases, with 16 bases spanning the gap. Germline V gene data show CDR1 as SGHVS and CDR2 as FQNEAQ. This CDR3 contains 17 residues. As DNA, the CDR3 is TGTGCCAGCAGCCCCGCGGTGGCAGACACGAACACCGGGGAGCTGTTTTTT. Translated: CASSPAVADTNTGELFF.

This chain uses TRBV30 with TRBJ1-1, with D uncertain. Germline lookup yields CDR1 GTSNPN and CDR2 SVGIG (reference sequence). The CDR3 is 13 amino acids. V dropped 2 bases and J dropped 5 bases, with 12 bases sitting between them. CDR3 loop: CAWSFGMSTEAFF. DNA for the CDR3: TGTGCCTGGAGTTTTGGGATGAGTACTGAAGCTTTCTTT.

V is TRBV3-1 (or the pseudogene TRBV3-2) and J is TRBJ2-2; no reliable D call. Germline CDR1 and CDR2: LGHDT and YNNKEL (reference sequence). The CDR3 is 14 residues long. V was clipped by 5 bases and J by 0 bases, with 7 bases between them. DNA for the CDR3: TGTGCCAGCAGCACTCGTCCGAACACCGGGGAGCTGTTTTTT. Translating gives CASSTRPNTGELFF.

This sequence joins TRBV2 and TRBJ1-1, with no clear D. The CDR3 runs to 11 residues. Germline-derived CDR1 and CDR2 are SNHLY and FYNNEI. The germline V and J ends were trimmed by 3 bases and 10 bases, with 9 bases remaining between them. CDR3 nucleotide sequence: TGTGCCAGCAGTGATGGCAGGCGAGCTTTCTTT. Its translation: CASSDGRRAFF.

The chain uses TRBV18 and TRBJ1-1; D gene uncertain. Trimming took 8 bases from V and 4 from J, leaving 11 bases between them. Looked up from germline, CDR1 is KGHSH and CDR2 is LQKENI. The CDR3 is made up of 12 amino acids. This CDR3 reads CASTTEVTEAFF. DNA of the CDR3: TGTGCCAGCACAACGGAGGTCACTGAAGCTTTCTTT.

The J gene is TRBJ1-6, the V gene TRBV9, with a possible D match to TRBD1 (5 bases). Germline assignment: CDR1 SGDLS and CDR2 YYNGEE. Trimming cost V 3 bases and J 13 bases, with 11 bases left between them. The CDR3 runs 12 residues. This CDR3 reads CASSGQGSPLHF. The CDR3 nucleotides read TGTGCCAGCAGCGGGCAGGGTAGTCCCCTCCACTTT.

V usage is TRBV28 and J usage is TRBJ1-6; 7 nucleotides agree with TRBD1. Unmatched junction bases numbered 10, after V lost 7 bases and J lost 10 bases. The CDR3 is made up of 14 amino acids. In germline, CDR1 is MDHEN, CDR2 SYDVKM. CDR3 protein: CASTLEGTVSPLHF. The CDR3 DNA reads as TGTGCCAGCACCCTTGAGGGGACAGTGTCACCCCTCCACTTT.